The 28 T cell receptor beta chains given below trace back to one sample, sequenced in a study of shared clonotypes between healthy human individuals. Clones were read by immunoSEQ multiplex PCR, and TCRdb kept only the in-frame ones, dropping some. The table shows 450,000 to 600,000 clones, with 70% to 80% occurring only once. Sequenced material: PBMCs. Source of these receptors: a woman between 35 and 50 years old in good health. Some clones in this sample may be carry-over from other donors' samples.

The genes are TRBV30 and TRBJ2-1; 14 nucleotides match TRBD2. This CDR3 has 14 residues. V gave up 4 bases and J gave up 10 bases; unmatched junction bases: 6. Germline CDR1 reads GTSNPN; CDR2 reads SVGIG (reference sequence). CDR3 DNA sequence: TGTGCCTGGAAGCCGGGACTAGCGGGAGAAGAGCAGTTCTTC. The encoded protein is CAWKPGLAGEEQFF. Looking up the rest from reference TRBV30 and TRBJ2-1 gives the full variable domain: SQTIHQWPATLVQPVGSPLSLECTVEGTSNPNLYWYRQAAGRGLQLLFYSVGIGQISSEVPQNLSASRPQDRQFILSSKKLLLSDSGFYLCAWKPGLAGEEQFFGPGTRLTVL.

Worth noting for this clone: At one of its ends the junction is not consistent with the germline gene, which may arise from a read error. Other DNA sequences in the same sample also yield this CDR3. The chain is built from TRBV18 and TRBJ2-2; D is ambiguous. Germline loops: CDR1 KGHSH, CDR2 LQKENI. CDR3 length equals 11 residues. The CDR3 nucleotides read TGTGCCAGCTCCCCACCCGGGGAGCTGTTTTTT. Protein product: CASSPPGELFF.

The rearrangement links TRBV5-1 to TRBJ2-7; 7 bases align to TRBD2. From germline, CDR1 is SGHRS and CDR2 YFSETQ. CDR3 length: 15 amino acids. J was trimmed by 0 bases and V by 2 bases; bases with no gene match: 5. The CDR3 sequence is CASSFIGTNSYEQYF. For the CDR3, the DNA is TGCGCCAGCAGCTTCATCGGGACTAACTCCTACGAGCAGTACTTC.

V and J are TRBV2 and TRBJ1-5; D unresolved. CDR1 SNHLY and CDR2 FYNNEI come from the germline V gene. CDR3 length: 14 amino acids. Trimming took off 1 base at V and 4 bases at J, with 8 bases between the two ends. This chain's CDR3 is CASSEGRNNQPQHF. As DNA, the CDR3 is TGTGCCAGCAGTGAAGGGAGAAATAATCAGCCCCAGCATTTT.

The chain employs TRBV28 and TRBJ1-1; no clear D. Trimming removed 6 bases at V and 1 base at J, with 9 bases between. Germline V gene data show CDR1 as MDHEN and CDR2 as SYDVKM. The CDR3 consists of 13 residues. CDR3: CASSTTRNTEAFF. CDR3 DNA: TGTGCCAGCAGCACCACACGGAACACTGAAGCTTTCTTT.

This sequence joins TRBV5-1 and TRBJ2-1, with TRBD2 matching over 9 bases. The germline V gene has CDR1 SGHRS and CDR2 YFSETQ. The CDR3 covers 15 residues. Trimming took 2 bases from V and 7 from J; bases not matched to a gene: 7. CDR3 loop: CASSFSLAGSNEQFF. The CDR3 nucleotides are TGCGCCAGCAGCTTCTCACTAGCGGGTTCAAATGAGCAGTTCTTC. Full variable domain (remainder filled in from reference TRBV5-1 and TRBJ2-1): KAGVTQTPRYLIKTRGQQVTLSCSPISGHRSVSWYQQTPGQGLQFLFEYFSETQRNKGNFPGRFSGRQFSNSRSEMNVSTLELGDSALYLCASSFSLAGSNEQFFGPGTRLTVL.

The gene calls are TRBV5-1 and TRBJ2-2, with TRBD1 as a possible D gene (6 bases). This CDR3 comprises 15 residues. Germline CDR1 and CDR2: SGHRS and YFSETQ. Trimming took off 0 bases at V and 3 bases at J, with 9 bases between the two ends. The CDR3 nucleotides are TGCGCCAGCAGCTTGGGACAGGCCGACACCGGGGAGCTGTTTTTT. It codes for CASSLGQADTGELFF.

The sample holds one count of this clone. The V and J genes are TRBV9 and TRBJ2-7; D is unresolved. Germline CDR1 reads SGDLS; CDR2 reads YYNGEE. V lost 4 bases and J 0 bases, leaving 11 bases between the germline ends. The CDR3 spans 14 residues. CDR3 bases: TGTGCCAGCAGCCCAACGACGTACTCCTACGAGCAGTACTTC. It yields the protein CASSPTTYSYEQYF.

As to this clone: This may stem from a read error, because a much larger clone lies one nucleotide away. This sequence joins TRBV5-4 and TRBJ2-5, with a tentative D call TRBD2 (7 bases). CDR1 and CDR2 (germline): SGHNT, YYREEE (reference sequence). CDR3 size: 15 residues. V shed 4 bases and J shed 5 bases, with 18 bases lying between them. The CDR3, as DNA: TGTGCCAGCAGCCGGGGGGCAGCGGAGGGGGAGACCCAGTACTTC. This codes for CASSRGAAEGETQYF. The full variable domain, in which reference TRBV5-4 and TRBJ2-5 provide the parts outside the CDR3, is ETGVTQSPTHLIKTRGQQVTLRCSSQSGHNTVSWYQQALGQGPQFIFQYYREEENGRGNFPPRFSGLQFPNYSSELNVNALELDDSALYLCASSRGAAEGETQYFGPGTRLLVL.

The chain uses TRBV4-2 and TRBJ2-4; 9 bases are shared with TRBD2. The CDR3 is 13 residues long. V shed 4 bases, J shed 7 bases, and the junction held 2 bases outside the gene matches. Germline CDR1 is LGHNA and CDR2 is YNFKEQ. The CDR3 protein is CASSLAGDNIQYF. The CDR3 region has the DNA TGTGCCAGCAGCCTAGCGGGAGACAACATTCAGTACTTC.

The J gene is TRBJ1-4, the V gene TRBV7-9; the match to TRBD1 covers 11 bases. V lost 1 base to trimming and J lost 7 bases; unmatched junction nucleotides: 5. Germline CDR1 is SEHNR and CDR2 is FQNEAQ (reference sequence). There are 16 residues in the CDR3. This CDR3 reads CASSLGTGGAREKLFF. The CDR3 DNA follows: TGTGCCAGCAGCTTAGGGACAGGGGGCGCGCGTGAAAAACTGTTTTTT.

V gene TRBV6-1 combines with J gene TRBJ2-1; perhaps TRBD2 as D (5 bases). Germline V gene sequence: CDR1 MNHNS, CDR2 SASEGT. V was cut by 0 bases and J by 9 bases, with 12 bases left in between. CDR3 length equals 14 residues. The chain's CDR3 is CASSEARELGEQFF. The CDR3 nucleotides read TGTGCCAGCAGTGAAGCGAGGGAGTTGGGTGAGCAGTTCTTC.

About this clone itself: The sample carries other DNA sequences with the same CDR3. The chain combines TRBV19 with TRBJ1-1; 7 bases map to TRBD1. Germline CDR1 and CDR2: LNHDA and SQIVND (reference sequence). V lost 5 bases and J lost 3; bases outside the gene matches: 3. This CDR3 spans 13 amino acids. CDR3 DNA: TGTGCCAGTAGTTCTACAGGGGACACTGAAGCTTTCTTT. Amino acids: CASSSTGDTEAFF.

This clone was picked up one time. The chain has TRBV7-3 and TRBJ2-3; D is perhaps TRBD2 (6 bases). The germline V gene has CDR1 SGHTA and CDR2 FQGTGA. The CDR3 has 15 residues. With 1 base removed from V and 4 bases from J, the gap between germline ends came to 12 bases. The CDR3 loop is CASSLMPGVPDTQYF. In DNA, the CDR3 is TGTGCCAGCAGCTTAATGCCGGGAGTACCAGATACGCAGTATTTT.

V gene TRBV7-2 combines with J gene TRBJ1-2; maybe TRBD1 (5 bases). The CDR3 has 14 residues. The V gene lost 2 bases and the J gene lost 5 bases, with 12 bases spanning the gap. Germline values: CDR1 SGHTA, CDR2 FQGNSA. The CDR3: CASSLITRDYGYTF. The DNA for the CDR3 is TGTGCCAGCAGCTTAATAACCAGGGATTATGGCTACACCTTC.

This clone appeared once. The V and J genes are TRBV6-1 and TRBJ1-2, with a possible D match to TRBD1 (5 bases). CDR1 MNHNS and CDR2 SASEGT come from the germline V gene. V lost 4 bases and J 8 bases, leaving 14 bases between the germline ends. The CDR3 spans 13 residues. CDR3 loop: CASSGGPPPGYTF. CDR3 DNA: TGTGCCAGCAGTGGGGGCCCGCCCCCGGGCTACACCTTC.

As concerns this clone: A much bigger clone sits one base away, suggesting this may be a read error. The chain couples TRBV14 to TRBJ2-6; no firm D call. The CDR3 runs to 12 residues. Germline loops: CDR1 SGHDN, CDR2 FVKESK. The CDR3 protein is CATSSGANVLTF. CDR3 DNA: TGTGCCACCAGCTCTGGGGCCAACGTCCTGACTTTC.

The rearrangement links TRBV19 to TRBJ2-1, with TRBD2 as a possible D gene (7 bases). Trimming left V 5 bases short and J 15 bases short, with 14 bases between. This CDR3 comprises 11 residues. Looked up from germline, CDR1 is LNHDA and CDR2 is SQIVND (reference sequence). For the CDR3, the DNA is TGTGCCAGTAGTGGGGGCCAGCGGGGGTTCTTC. It specifies CASSGGQRGFF.

This chain uses TRBV7-2 with TRBJ2-1; no definite D call. The CDR3 runs 15 residues. Germline V gene data show CDR1 as SGHTA and CDR2 as FQGNSA. The germline V and J ends were trimmed by 1 base and 0 bases, with 7 bases remaining between them. The CDR3 DNA reads as TGTGCCAGCAGCTTAGTCGTCTACTCCTACAATGAGCAGTTCTTC. Amino acids: CASSLVVYSYNEQFF.

About this clone itself: Other DNA sequences in this sample translate to the same CDR3. V is TRBV4-2 and J is TRBJ2-2, with 11 nucleotides matching TRBD2. V gave up 1 base and J gave up 5 bases; unmatched junction bases: 6. The CDR3 spans 17 residues. In germline, CDR1 is LGHNA, CDR2 YNFKEQ. CDR3 in DNA: TGTGCCAGCAGCCAAGGTACTAGCGGGAGTGGTACCGGGGAGCTGTTTTTT. This encodes CASSQGTSGSGTGELFF.

The rearrangement joins TRBV7-9 to TRBJ2-3; D is possibly TRBD2 (6 bases). Trimming shortened V by 1 base and J by 3 bases, and 11 bases separated the two germline ends. Germline V CDR1 and CDR2: SEHNR, FQNEAQ (reference sequence). This CDR3 spans 15 amino acids. DNA of the CDR3: TGTGCCAGCAGCTTAGTGGTGGGAGGTACAGATACGCAGTATTTT. Its translation is CASSLVVGGTDTQYF.

This chain uses TRBV5-1 with TRBJ2-1; D may correspond to TRBD1 or TRBD2 (5 bases each). The V gene lost 4 bases and the J gene lost 9 bases, with 23 bases spanning the gap. The CDR3 sequence is 16 residues long. The germline CDR1 and CDR2 sequences are SGHRS and YFSETQ. The CDR3, as DNA: TGCGCCAGCAGCGCCCCATCCGGGACCTCCCTGGGTGAGCAGTTCTTC. It yields the protein CASSAPSGTSLGEQFF.

The chain recombines TRBV5-1 with TRBJ2-3, with D hard to call. V was clipped by 4 bases and J by 2 bases, with 11 bases between them. CDR1 and CDR2 from the germline V gene are SGHRS and YFSETQ. The CDR3 spans 14 residues. The CDR3 nucleotides are TGCGCCAGCAGCGACCGAATTTACACAGATACGCAGTATTTT. Encoded protein: CASSDRIYTDTQYF.

Here the CDR3 reads CSAIVLGEQYF. DNA of the CDR3: TGCAGTGCTATCGTGTTGGGCGAGCAGTACTTC. The chain recombines TRBV20-1 with TRBJ2-5; unclear D gene. The better agreement between TRBJ2-7 and the DNA end casts doubt on the J call. This CDR3 comprises 11 residues. Germline V gene data show CDR1 as DFQATT and CDR2 as SNEGSKA (reference sequence).

The chain links TRBV4-1 to TRBJ1-1, with a possible D match to TRBD1 (5 bases). This CDR3 spans 16 amino acids. V dropped 6 bases and J dropped 1 base, with 18 bases sitting between them. The V gene's germline CDR1 is MGHRA and CDR2 YSYEKL. CDR3 nucleotides: TGCGCCAGCAGTCCAGGGTTTGGGAGATCGAACACTGAAGCTTTCTTT. Translated: CASSPGFGRSNTEAFF.

The chain couples TRBV2 to TRBJ1-2; TRBD1 is a possible D gene (5 bases). Looked up from germline, CDR1 is SNHLY and CDR2 is FYNNEI. Trimming left V 7 bases short and J 7 bases short, with 25 bases between. The CDR3 runs to 16 residues. CDR3 residues: CASTPTSGGLVRGYTF. CDR3 bases: TGTGCCAGCACTCCGACATCGGGGGGGTTGGTACGTGGCTACACCTTC.

This sequence joins TRBV10-3 and TRBJ1-2, with D possibly being TRBD1 (5 bases). This CDR3 is 15 amino acids long. Per the germline V gene, CDR1 is ENHRY and CDR2 is SYGVKD. Between the trimmed V and J ends, which lost 0 bases and 4 bases, there was a span of 12 bases. CDR3 nucleotides: TGTGCCATCAGTGAGTCGACTCAGGGCAGCTATGGCTACACCTTC. This translates into CAISESTQGSYGYTF.

This chain uses TRBV7-2 with TRBJ1-4; D perhaps matches TRBD1 (6 bases). The length of the CDR3 is 16 residues. The germline gives CDR1 SGHTA, CDR2 FQGNSA. V was cut by 5 bases and J by 0 bases, with 13 bases left in between. The CDR3 protein is CASSPGTPATNEKLFF. The CDR3 DNA reads as TGTGCCAGCAGCCCAGGGACACCTGCAACTAATGAAAAACTGTTTTTT.